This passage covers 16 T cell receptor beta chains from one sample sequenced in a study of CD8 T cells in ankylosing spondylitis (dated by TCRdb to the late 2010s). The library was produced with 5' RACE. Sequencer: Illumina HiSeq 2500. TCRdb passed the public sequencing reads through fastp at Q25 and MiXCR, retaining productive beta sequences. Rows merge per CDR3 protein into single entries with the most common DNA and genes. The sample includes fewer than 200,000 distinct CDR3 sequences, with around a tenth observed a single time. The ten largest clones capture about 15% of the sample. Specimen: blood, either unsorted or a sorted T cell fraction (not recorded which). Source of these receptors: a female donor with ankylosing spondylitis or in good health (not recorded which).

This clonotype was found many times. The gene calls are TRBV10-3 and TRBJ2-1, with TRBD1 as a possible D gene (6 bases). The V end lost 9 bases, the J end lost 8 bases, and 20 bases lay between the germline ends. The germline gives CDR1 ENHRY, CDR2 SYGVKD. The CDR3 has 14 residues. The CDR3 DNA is TGTGCCATATCAGATAGGGCAGGGGCCCATGAGCAGTTCTTC. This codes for CAISDRAGAHEQFF.

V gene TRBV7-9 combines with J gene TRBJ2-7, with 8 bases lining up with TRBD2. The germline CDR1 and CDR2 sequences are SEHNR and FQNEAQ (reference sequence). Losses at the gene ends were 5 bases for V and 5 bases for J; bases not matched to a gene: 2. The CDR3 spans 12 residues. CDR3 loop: CASSPGGDEQYF. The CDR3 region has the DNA TGTGCCAGCAGCCCGGGGGGGGACGAGCAGTACTTC.

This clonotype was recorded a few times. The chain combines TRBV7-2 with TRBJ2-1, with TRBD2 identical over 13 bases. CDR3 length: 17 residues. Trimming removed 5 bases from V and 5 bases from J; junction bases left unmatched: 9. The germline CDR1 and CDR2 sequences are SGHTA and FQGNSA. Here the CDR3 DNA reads TGTGCCAGCAGCCCGCGGACTAGCGGGAGTTTAAACAATGAGCAGTTCTTC. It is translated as CASSPRTSGSLNNEQFF.

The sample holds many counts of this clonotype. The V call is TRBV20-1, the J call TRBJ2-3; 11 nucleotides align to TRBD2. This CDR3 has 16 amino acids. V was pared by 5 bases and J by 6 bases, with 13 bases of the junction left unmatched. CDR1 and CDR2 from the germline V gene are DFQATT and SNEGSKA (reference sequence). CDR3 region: CSAHPSGRPVRDTQYF. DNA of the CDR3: TGCAGTGCTCACCCTAGCGGGAGGCCGGTGAGGGATACGCAGTATTTT.

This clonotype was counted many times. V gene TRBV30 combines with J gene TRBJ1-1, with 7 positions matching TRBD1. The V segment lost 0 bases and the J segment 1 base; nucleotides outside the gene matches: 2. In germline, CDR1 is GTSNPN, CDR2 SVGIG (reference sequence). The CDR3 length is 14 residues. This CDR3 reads CAWSVGQPNTEAFF. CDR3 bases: TGTGCCTGGAGTGTGGGACAGCCGAACACTGAAGCTTTCTTT. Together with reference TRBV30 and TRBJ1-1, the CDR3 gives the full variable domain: SQTIHQWPATLVQPVGSPLSLECTVEGTSNPNLYWYRQAAGRGLQLLFYSVGIGQISSEVPQNLSASRPQDRQFILSSKKLLLSDSGFYLCAWSVGQPNTEAFFGQGTRLTVV.

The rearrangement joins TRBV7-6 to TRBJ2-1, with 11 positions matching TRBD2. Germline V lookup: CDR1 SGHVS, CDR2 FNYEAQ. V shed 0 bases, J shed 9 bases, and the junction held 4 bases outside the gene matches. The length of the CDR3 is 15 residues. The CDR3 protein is CASSLASGRAVEQFF. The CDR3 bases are TGTGCCAGCAGCTTAGCTAGCGGGAGGGCGGTTGAGCAGTTCTTC.

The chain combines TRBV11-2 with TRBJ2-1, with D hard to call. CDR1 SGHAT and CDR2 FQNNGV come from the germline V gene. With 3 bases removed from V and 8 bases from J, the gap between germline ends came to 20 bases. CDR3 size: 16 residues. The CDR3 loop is CASSFPGASPEYEQFF. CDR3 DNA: TGTGCCAGCAGCTTCCCCGGCGCCTCCCCTGAGTATGAGCAGTTCTTC.

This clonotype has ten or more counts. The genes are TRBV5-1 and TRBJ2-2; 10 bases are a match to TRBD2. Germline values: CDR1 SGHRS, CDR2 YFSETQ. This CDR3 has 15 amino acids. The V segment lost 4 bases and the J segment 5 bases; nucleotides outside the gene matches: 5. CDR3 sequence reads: CASSLQREGTGELFF. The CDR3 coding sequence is TGCGCCAGCAGCCTCCAGCGGGAGGGAACCGGGGAGCTGTTTTTT.

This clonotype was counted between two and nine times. As DNA, the CDR3 is TGTGCCAGCAGCCAAGATGGCACAGATACGCAGTATTTT. Encoded protein: CASSQDGTDTQYF. The J gene is TRBJ2-3, the V gene TRBV3-1, with D unclear. The CDR3 consists of 13 residues. V dropped 0 bases and J dropped 1 base, with 2 bases sitting between them. CDR1 and CDR2 (germline): LGHDT, YNNKEL (reference sequence).

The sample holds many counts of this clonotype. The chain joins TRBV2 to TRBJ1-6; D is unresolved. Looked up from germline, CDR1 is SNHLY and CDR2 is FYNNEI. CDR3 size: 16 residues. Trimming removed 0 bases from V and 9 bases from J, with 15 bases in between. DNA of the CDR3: TGTGCCAGCAGTGAAGCTGTCTATCACCCTACTTCACCCCTCCACTTT. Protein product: CASSEAVYHPTSPLHF. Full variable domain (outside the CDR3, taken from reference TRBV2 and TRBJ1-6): EPEVTQTPSHQVTQMGQEVILRCVPISNHLYFYWYRQILGQKVEFLVSFYNNEISEKSEIFDDQFSVERPDGSNFTLKIRSTKLEDSAMYFCASSEAVYHPTSPLHFGNGTRLTVT.

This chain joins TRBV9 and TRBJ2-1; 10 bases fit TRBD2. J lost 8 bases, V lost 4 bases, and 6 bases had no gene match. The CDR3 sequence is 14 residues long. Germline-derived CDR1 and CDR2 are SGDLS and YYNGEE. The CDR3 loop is CASSFSGRFDEQFF. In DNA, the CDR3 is TGTGCCAGCAGCTTTAGCGGGAGGTTCGATGAGCAGTTCTTC.

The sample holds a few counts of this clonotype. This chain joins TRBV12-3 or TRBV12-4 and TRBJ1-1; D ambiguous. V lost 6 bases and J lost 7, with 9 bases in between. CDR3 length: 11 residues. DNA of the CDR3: TGTGCCAGCAGGATCGGAGATGAAGCTTTCTTT. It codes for CASRIGDEAFF.

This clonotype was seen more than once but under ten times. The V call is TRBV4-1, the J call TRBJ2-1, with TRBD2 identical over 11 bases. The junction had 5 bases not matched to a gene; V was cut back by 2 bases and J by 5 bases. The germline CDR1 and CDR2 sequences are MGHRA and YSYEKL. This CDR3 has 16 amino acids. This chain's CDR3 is CASSQTLAGVDNEQFF. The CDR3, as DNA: TGCGCCAGCAGCCAAACACTAGCGGGAGTCGACAATGAGCAGTTCTTC.

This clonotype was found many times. The CDR3 DNA is TGTGCCAGCAACAGACTAGCCACAGATACGCAGTATTTT. Protein: CASNRLATDTQYF. The gene calls are TRBV2 and TRBJ2-3; 7 bases line up with TRBD2. This CDR3 comprises 13 residues. Unmatched junction bases numbered 3, after V lost 7 bases and J lost 2 bases. Germline CDR1 SNHLY, CDR2 FYNNEI.

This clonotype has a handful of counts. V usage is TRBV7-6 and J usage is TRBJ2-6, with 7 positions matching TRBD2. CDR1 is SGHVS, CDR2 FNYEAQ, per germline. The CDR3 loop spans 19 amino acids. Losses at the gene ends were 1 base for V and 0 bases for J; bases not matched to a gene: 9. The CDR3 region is CASSLEPLAENSGANVLTF. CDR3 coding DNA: TGTGCCAGCAGCTTAGAACCCCTAGCGGAGAACTCTGGGGCCAACGTCCTGACTTTC.

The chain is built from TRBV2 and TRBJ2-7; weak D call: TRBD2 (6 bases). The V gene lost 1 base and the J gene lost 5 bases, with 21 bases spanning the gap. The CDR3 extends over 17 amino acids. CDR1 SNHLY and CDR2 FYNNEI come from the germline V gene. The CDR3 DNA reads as TGTGCCAGCAGTGAAGGGGGAGGACACACCGTTAGGGACGAGCAGTACTTC. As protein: CASSEGGGHTVRDEQYF.